This T cell receptor beta chain was documented in a study of shared clonotypes between healthy human individuals. Study-wide results and caveats: Clonotype sharing across several donors was observed for roughly 5% of naive CD4 clonotypes. Non-shared clonotypes displayed generation probabilities falling below those of clonotypes present in all four donors.

Naive CD8 cells were CD45RO-negative, positively selected for CCR7, excluding terminally differentiated effector memory CD45RA+ cells. As for this clone: No antigen is known for it.

Sequenced by immunoSEQ multiplex PCR; TCRdb stores in-frame clones only, minus some. Counted here are about 2 million clones, about 94% occurring once; the ten biggest clones make up approximately 1%. The ends were cut back, 3 bases at V and 5 bases at J, with 10 bases in the middle. The CDR3 contains 13 residues. Germline V CDR1 and CDR2: LNHDA, SQIVND (reference sequence). The TCR was taken from a young man in good health. Sequenced material: naive CD8+ T cells sorted from blood. The chain is built from TRBV19 and TRBJ1-1; D perhaps matches TRBD1 (5 bases). The CDR3 DNA reads TGTGCCAGTAGTATCAAGGGGTGGACTGAAGCTTTCTTT. Residues: CASSIKGWTEAFF.